A single sample is the source of the 19 T cell receptor beta chains below, sequenced in a study of T cells expressing NK-cell markers. Each CDR3 protein gets one entry in TCRdb, which reprocessed the 5' RACE reads and gives no DNA. Recorded here are around 260,000 distinct CDR3 sequences; the top ten clones represent around 4.3%. The sequencing input was blood T cells: a sorted CD56 or NKG2C T cell subset, CD4+ or CD8+ T cells, or bulk PBMC T cells (not recorded which). The source of these receptors is a woman aged 18 to 75 in good health.

The chain recombines TRBV18 with TRBJ1-2. Germline assignment: CDR1 KGHSH and CDR2 LQKENI. The CDR3 contains 15 residues. The CDR3 sequence: CASSPRGLVGYGYTF.

V and J are TRBV18 and TRBJ2-7; checking the TCRdb D call of TRBD1 is not possible without DNA. CDR3 length equals 14 residues. Germline V gives CDR1 KGHSH, CDR2 LQKENI. The CDR3 region is CASSIDPGPYEQYF.

The genes are TRBV4-1 and TRBJ2-3. This CDR3 region has 15 residues. CDR1 MGHRA and CDR2 YSYEKL come from the germline V gene. The CDR3 reads CASSPIYQGKDTQYF.

The V gene is TRBV20-1, the J gene TRBJ2-5; TCRdb's D call of TRBD1 is untestable without DNA. Looked up from germline, CDR1 is DFQATT and CDR2 is SNEGSKA (reference sequence). This CDR3 has 12 residues. The CDR3 sequence: CSASTGPETQYF.

This sequence joins TRBV20-1 and TRBJ2-1; no DNA is available, so the TRBD2 call from TCRdb remains unchecked. This CDR3 has 17 residues. Germline values: CDR1 DFQATT, CDR2 SNEGSKA (reference sequence). CDR3 sequence reads: CSASAVILAGVNNEQFF.

The chain recombines TRBV7-8 with TRBJ1-2; TCRdb picks TRBD1, but there is no DNA to check that call. The length of the CDR3 is 14 residues. The germline V gene has CDR1 SGHVS and CDR2 FQNEAQ. The CDR3 is CASSYRGGVYGYTF.

The chain employs TRBV20-1 and TRBJ1-2; TCRdb selects TRBD1, and the lack of DNA leaves this call unchecked. The germline V gene encodes CDR1 DFQATT and CDR2 SNEGSKA (reference sequence). The CDR3 contains 15 residues. This chain's CDR3 is CSARDTGTANYGYTF.

The chain is built from TRBV4-3 and TRBJ1-6. CDR1 LGHNA and CDR2 YSLEER come from the germline V gene. This CDR3 is built from 13 residues. The CDR3 sequence: CASSQGPGSPLHF.

The rearrangement uses TRBV20-1 and TRBJ1-5; TCRdb picks TRBD1, but there is no DNA to check that call. CDR1 is DFQATT and CDR2 is SNEGSKA in the germline V gene (reference sequence). This CDR3 spans 13 amino acids. CDR3 sequence: CSAKDRGNQPQHF.

The gene calls are TRBV7-2 and TRBJ2-3; the TCRdb call, TRBD2, lacks DNA for checking. The CDR3 length is 14 residues. The germline CDR1 and CDR2 sequences are SGHTA and FQGNSA. The CDR3 loop is CASSPGQATDTQYF. Drawing the rest from reference TRBV7-2 and TRBJ2-3, the complete variable domain is GAGVSQSPSNKVTEKGKDVELRCDPISGHTALYWYRQSLGQGLEFLIYFQGNSAPDKSGLPSDRFSAERTGGSVSTLTIQRTQQEDSAVYLCASSPGQATDTQYFGPGTRLTVL.

The chain is built from TRBV25-1 and TRBJ2-4; the D gene TCRdb calls, TRBD1, cannot be checked with no DNA. CDR1 and CDR2 from the germline V gene are MGHDK and SYGVNS. The CDR3 consists of 17 residues. This CDR3 is CASNRIAPDLAKNIQYF.

The chain carries TRBV7-2 and TRBJ2-5. The germline gives CDR1 SGHTA, CDR2 FQGNSA. The CDR3 extends over 15 amino acids. This CDR3 is CASSLSMVGEETQYF.

The rearrangement joins TRBV5-1 to TRBJ2-7. The CDR3 has 17 residues. Germline loops: CDR1 SGHRS, CDR2 YFSETQ. CDR3 protein: CASSLEPTGRVPYEQYF. Variable domain in full (rest from reference TRBV5-1 and TRBJ2-7): KAGVTQTPRYLIKTRGQQVTLSCSPISGHRSVSWYQQTPGQGLQFLFEYFSETQRNKGNFPGRFSGRQFSNSRSEMNVSTLELGDSALYLCASSLEPTGRVPYEQYFGPGTRLTVT.

The chain employs TRBV24-1 and TRBJ1-2. The CDR3 extends over 13 amino acids. Germline CDR1 is KGHDR and CDR2 is SFDVKD. The chain's CDR3 is CATSETEGNGYTF.

The V gene is TRBV2, the J gene TRBJ2-2; there is no DNA to check the TCRdb D call of TRBD2. The CDR3 runs 11 residues. CDR1 and CDR2 (germline): SNHLY, FYNNEI. The chain's CDR3 is CARRDTGELFF.

The genes are TRBV15 and TRBJ1-5. CDR3 size: 12 residues. Germline assignment: CDR1 LNHNV and CDR2 YYDKDF (reference sequence). The CDR3 sequence is CATSRSNQPQHF.

V is TRBV5-1 and J is TRBJ2-2. CDR1 SGHRS and CDR2 YFSETQ come from the germline V gene. The CDR3 length is 13 residues. The CDR3 region is CASSLQNTGELFF.

The J gene is TRBJ2-5, the V gene TRBV10-3; TCRdb's D gene call, TRBD1, goes unchecked for lack of DNA. The CDR3 has 14 residues. Germline V gives CDR1 ENHRY, CDR2 SYGVKD. The CDR3 protein is CAISTGQGEETQYF.

V and J are TRBV7-9 and TRBJ2-5; TCRdb gives TRBD1 as the D gene, but with no DNA this cannot be confirmed. The CDR3 consists of 15 residues. In germline, CDR1 is SEHNR, CDR2 FQNEAQ (reference sequence). CDR3 amino acids: CASSLRPGAEETQYF.